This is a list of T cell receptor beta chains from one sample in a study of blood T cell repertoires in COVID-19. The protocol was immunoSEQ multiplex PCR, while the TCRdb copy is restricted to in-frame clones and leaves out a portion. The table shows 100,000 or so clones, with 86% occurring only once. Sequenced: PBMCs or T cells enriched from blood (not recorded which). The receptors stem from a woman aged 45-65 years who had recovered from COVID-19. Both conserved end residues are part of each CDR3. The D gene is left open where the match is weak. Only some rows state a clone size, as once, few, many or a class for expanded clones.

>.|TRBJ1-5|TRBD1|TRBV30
CAWSGQGLSRNQPQHF
TGTGCCTGGAGCGGACAGGGACTCTCCCGCAATCAGCCCCAGCATTTT
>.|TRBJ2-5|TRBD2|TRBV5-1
CASRTSGGQETQYF
TGCGCCAGCCGGACTAGCGGGGGGCAAGAGACCCAGTACTTC
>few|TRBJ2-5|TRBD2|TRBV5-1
CASSLGGGETQYF
TGCGCCAGCAGCTTGGGCGGGGGAGAGACCCAGTACTTC
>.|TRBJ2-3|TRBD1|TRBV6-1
CASSEGQGRTDTQYF
TGTGCCAGCAGTGAGGGACAGGGCCGCACAGATACGCAGTATTTT
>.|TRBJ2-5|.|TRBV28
CASSFNGGQETQYF
TGTGCCAGCAGTTTTAACGGGGGTCAAGAGACCCAGTACTTC
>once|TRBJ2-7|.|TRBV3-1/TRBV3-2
CASSHASNEQYF
TGTGCCAGCAGCCATGCGTCTAACGAGCAGTACTTC
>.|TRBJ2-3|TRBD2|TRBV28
CASSLGAGGRTDTQYF
TGTGCCAGCAGTTTAGGAGCGGGGGGACGCACAGATACGCAGTATTTT
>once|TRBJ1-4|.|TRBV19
CASSKWDTRNEKLFF
TGTGCCAGTAGTAAGTGGGACACTAGAAATGAAAAACTGTTTTTT
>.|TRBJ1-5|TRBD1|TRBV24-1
CATSATGSVGNQPQHF
TGTGCCACCAGTGCGACAGGGTCCGTTGGCAATCAGCCCCAGCATTTT
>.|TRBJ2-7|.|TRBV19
CASTRGASYEQYF
TGTGCCAGTACCCGGGGTGCCTCCTACGAGCAGTACTTC
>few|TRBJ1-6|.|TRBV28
CASRHGGGYNSPLHF
TGTGCCAGCAGACACGGGGGAGGCTATAATTCACCCCTCCACTTT
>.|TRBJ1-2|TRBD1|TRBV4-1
CASSQSANTGTAYGYTF
TGCGCCAGCAGCCAATCCGCGAACACCGGGACAGCCTATGGCTACACCTTC
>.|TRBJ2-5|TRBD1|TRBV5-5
CASSPLTGVSQETQYF
TGTGCCAGCAGCCCCTTGACAGGGGTCTCCCAAGAGACCCAGTACTTC
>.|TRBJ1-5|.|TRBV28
CASSLTGQPQHF
TGTGCCAGCAGTTTAACGGGGCAGCCCCAGCATTTT
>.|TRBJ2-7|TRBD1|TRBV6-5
CASSQSTGSLNEQYF
TGTGCCAGCAGCCAGTCGACAGGGTCCCTCAACGAGCAGTACTTC
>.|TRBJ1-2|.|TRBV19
CASSRGDNNYGYTF
TGTGCCAGCAGCCGGGGGGACAATAACTATGGCTACACCTTC
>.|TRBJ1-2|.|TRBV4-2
CASSPLGEVGYTF
TGTGCCAGCAGCCCCCTCGGGGAGGTCGGCTACACCTTC
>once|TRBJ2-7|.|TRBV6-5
CASTRPGYHEQYF
TGTGCCAGCACTCGACCAGGGTACCACGAGCAGTACTTC
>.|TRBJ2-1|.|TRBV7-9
CASPQGYEQFF
TGTGCCAGCCCACAGGGCTATGAGCAGTTCTTC
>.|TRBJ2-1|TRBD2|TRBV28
CASSLAGVFMNEQFF
TGTGCCAGCAGTCTAGCGGGAGTATTCATGAATGAGCAGTTCTTC
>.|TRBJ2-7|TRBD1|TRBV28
CASSRTGTYEQYF
TGTGCCAGCAGTCGGACAGGGACGTACGAGCAGTACTTC
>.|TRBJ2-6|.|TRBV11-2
CASSLRGNGANVLTF
TGTGCCAGCAGCTTGAGAGGTAATGGGGCCAACGTCCTGACTTTC
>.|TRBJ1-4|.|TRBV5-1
CASSRVSDTNEKLFF
TGCGCCAGCAGCCGGGTTTCTGATACTAATGAAAAACTGTTTTTT
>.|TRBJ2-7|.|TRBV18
CASSPPPGVTVEQYF
TGTGCCAGCTCACCACCACCCGGGGTAACGGTCGAGCAGTACTTC
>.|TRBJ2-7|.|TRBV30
CAWSVKSTSSYEQYF
TGTGCCTGGAGTGTGAAGTCTACGAGCTCCTACGAGCAGTACTTC
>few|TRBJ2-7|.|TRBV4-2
CASSRAPVYEQYF
TGTGCCAGCAGCCGAGCCCCCGTGTACGAGCAGTACTTC
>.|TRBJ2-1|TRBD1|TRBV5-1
CASSLEGQGYNEQFF
TGCGCCAGCAGCTTGGAGGGACAGGGTTACAATGAGCAGTTCTTC